The 15 T cell receptor beta chains below all came from one sample that was sequenced in a study of blood T cell repertoires in COVID-19. Profiled with immunoSEQ multiplex PCR; TCRdb holds only in-frame clones, not every one. The repertoire holds roughly 100,000 clones, with approximately 84% as singletons. Specimen: peripheral blood. The receptors here all came from a human donor in a cohort sampled during active or convalescent COVID-19.

The V and J genes are TRBV11-3 and TRBJ2-1; perhaps TRBD2 as D (5 bases). CDR1 is SGHNT, CDR2 YENEEA, per germline. Trimming took 5 bases from V and 4 from J, leaving 15 bases between them. The CDR3 spans 15 residues. The CDR3 reads CASSLGVVGYNEQFF. DNA for the CDR3: TGTGCCAGCAGCCTCGGGGTAGTTGGGTACAATGAGCAGTTCTTC.

This clone was seen only a few times. The same CDR3 arises from other DNA sequences in this sample as well. V is TRBV5-1 and J is TRBJ2-3, with TRBD2 identical over 10 bases. The V and J ends lost 3 bases and 0 bases, in that order; junction bases with no gene match: 1. CDR3 length equals 15 residues. CDR1 and CDR2 (germline): SGHRS, YFSETQ. CDR3 region: CASSWTSGSTDTQYF. In DNA form, the CDR3 reads TGCGCCAGCAGCTGGACTAGCGGTAGCACAGATACGCAGTATTTT.

This sequence joins TRBV2 and TRBJ2-7, with TRBD2 as a possible D gene (5 bases). CDR3 length equals 12 residues. Trimming left V 7 bases short and J 12 bases short, with 19 bases between. The germline V gene has CDR1 SNHLY and CDR2 FYNNEI. The CDR3 sequence: CASTKDFGQGYF. CDR3 DNA sequence: TGTGCCAGCACCAAGGACTTTGGGCAAGGGTACTTC. Full variable domain (outside the CDR3, taken from reference TRBV2 and TRBJ2-7): EPEVTQTPSHQVTQMGQEVILRCVPISNHLYFYWYRQILGQKVEFLVSFYNNEISEKSEIFDDQFSVERPDGSNFTLKIRSTKLEDSAMYFCASTKDFGQGYFGPGTRLTVT.

The V call is TRBV10-3, the J call TRBJ1-4, with a tentative D call TRBD1 (6 bases). Trimming took off 6 bases at V and 5 bases at J, with 13 bases between the two ends. The CDR3 has 14 residues. Germline V gene sequence: CDR1 ENHRY, CDR2 SYGVKD. The CDR3 region is CAISPGGLNEKLFF. CDR3 bases: TGTGCCATCAGCCCGGGGGGCTTAAATGAAAAACTGTTTTTT.

This clone showed up just a few times. The chain links TRBV5-4 to TRBJ1-2; D is perhaps TRBD1 (5 bases). Looked up from germline, CDR1 is SGHNT and CDR2 is YYREEE (reference sequence). V was clipped by 2 bases and J by 6 bases, with 17 bases between them. CDR3 size: 15 residues. CDR3 protein: CASSLRQMGFNGYTF. The DNA of the CDR3 is TGTGCCAGCAGCTTAAGACAGATGGGTTTCAATGGCTACACCTTC.

The chain combines TRBV7-2 with TRBJ2-5; perhaps TRBD2 as D (6 bases). Deletions cut 0 bases from V and 4 bases from J, with 12 bases between. Germline V lookup: CDR1 SGHTA, CDR2 FQGNSA. CDR3 size: 15 residues. This chain's CDR3 is CASSLASWGVETQYF. In nucleotides, the CDR3 is TGTGCCAGCAGCTTAGCATCTTGGGGGGTAGAGACCCAGTACTTC. Together with reference TRBV7-2 and TRBJ2-5, the CDR3 gives the full variable domain: GAGVSQSPSNKVTEKGKDVELRCDPISGHTALYWYRQSLGQGLEFLIYFQGNSAPDKSGLPSDRFSAERTGGSVSTLTIQRTQQEDSAVYLCASSLASWGVETQYFGPGTRLLVL.

This chain connects TRBV19 to TRBJ1-5; 8 nucleotides agree with TRBD1. This CDR3 has 15 amino acids. Germline assignment: CDR1 LNHDA and CDR2 SQIVND (reference sequence). V lost 0 bases, J lost 6 bases, and 4 bases stayed unmatched. The CDR3 loop reads CASSIDWTGRQPQHF. For the CDR3, the DNA is TGTGCCAGTAGTATAGATTGGACAGGGCGTCAGCCCCAGCATTTT.

The V call is TRBV9, the J call TRBJ1-3, with D possibly being TRBD1 (5 bases). CDR1 and CDR2 from the germline V gene are SGDLS and YYNGEE. V was clipped by 0 bases and J by 0 bases, with 7 bases between them. The CDR3 consists of 15 residues. CDR3 sequence reads: CASSVGQSSGNTIYF. The CDR3 region has the DNA TGTGCCAGCAGCGTAGGACAGTCCTCTGGAAACACCATATATTTT.

V is TRBV28 and J is TRBJ2-2; 13 bases fit TRBD2. The CDR3 has 17 amino acids. The V gene's germline CDR1 is MDHEN and CDR2 SYDVKM. Losses at the gene ends were 5 bases for V and 3 bases for J; bases not matched to a gene: 6. The DNA of the CDR3 is TGTGCCAGCAGTCCACTAGCGGGGGGGCTTCACACCGGGGAGCTGTTTTTT. Amino acids: CASSPLAGGLHTGELFF.

This chain uses TRBV27 with TRBJ2-2; TRBD1 agrees at 9 bases. Germline trimming cut 2 bases from V and 3 bases from J; bases unmatched to any gene: 4. Germline V CDR1 and CDR2: MNHEY, SMNVEV (reference sequence). The CDR3 has 16 residues. The CDR3 nucleotides read TGTGCCAGCAGTTTAATGGGACAGGGTCACACCGGGGAGCTGTTTTTT. It is translated as CASSLMGQGHTGELFF.

The rearrangement joins TRBV6-6 to TRBJ2-7; 8 nucleotides agree with TRBD2. Germline V lookup: CDR1 MNHNY, CDR2 SVGAGI (reference sequence). The CDR3 loop spans 14 amino acids. Germline trimming cut 6 bases from V and 4 bases from J; bases unmatched to any gene: 8. In DNA form, the CDR3 reads TGTGCCAGCAGCCGTCGCGGGGGGCTGTACGAGCAGTACTTC. Protein sequence: CASSRRGGLYEQYF.

The rearrangement joins TRBV10-3 to TRBJ2-7; 8 positions match TRBD1. Germline V lookup: CDR1 ENHRY, CDR2 SYGVKD. The V gene end was trimmed by 7 bases and the J gene end by 1 base; junction bases not matched to a gene: 3. The CDR3 runs 13 residues. The CDR3 is CAIKGTGSYEQYF. CDR3 in DNA: TGTGCCATCAAAGGGACAGGTTCCTACGAGCAGTACTTC.

This clone has a handful of counts. The rearrangement joins TRBV7-9 to TRBJ2-2; D remains unclear. The V gene lost 2 bases and the J gene lost 1 base, with 8 bases spanning the gap. Germline V gives CDR1 SEHNR, CDR2 FQNEAQ (reference sequence). This CDR3 spans 15 amino acids. CDR3 sequence: CASSLNGQNTGELFF. DNA for the CDR3: TGTGCCAGCAGCTTAAATGGCCAGAACACCGGGGAGCTGTTTTTT.

The gene calls are TRBV25-1 and TRBJ1-6; 8 bases match TRBD1. V was pared by 1 base and J by 9 bases, with 5 bases of the junction left unmatched. CDR1 is MGHDK, CDR2 SYGVNS, per germline. The CDR3 spans 15 residues. CDR3 sequence: CASSESDRVGSPLHF. The CDR3, as DNA: TGTGCCAGCAGTGAATCGGACAGGGTCGGTTCACCCCTCCACTTT. Full variable domain (missing parts from reference TRBV25-1 and TRBJ1-6): EADIYQTPRYLVIGTGKKITLECSQTMGHDKMYWYQQDPGMELHLIHYSYGVNSTEKGDLSSESTVSRIRTEHFPLTLESARPSHTSQYLCASSESDRVGSPLHFGNGTRLTVT.

V is TRBV9 and J is TRBJ2-6; no clear D gene. V lost 6 bases to trimming and J lost 0 bases, with 10 bases between them. Germline V lookup: CDR1 SGDLS, CDR2 YYNGEE. The CDR3 runs to 15 residues. CDR3 amino acids: CASMGPDSGANVLTF. The CDR3 DNA follows: TGTGCCAGCATGGGCCCCGACTCTGGGGCCAACGTCCTGACTTTC.